The source of this T cell receptor (beta chain) is a study of Ad26.COV2.S vaccination and SARS-CoV-2 variants. Study-level background: Once or twice, 56 days apart, Ad26.COV2.S was delivered intramuscularly.

Germline V gene data show CDR1 as SGHTA and CDR2 as FQGTGA. The V end was cut by 1 base, the J end by 5 bases, with 8 bases between. This CDR3 region has 13 residues. Produced via immunoSEQ multiplex PCR; TCRdb's table is partial and in-frame only. The sample lists 300,000 to 350,000 clones, around 89% occurring once. This sample's treatment: 19 received Ad26.COV2.S at low or high dose, single or two shots; about 5 received placebo; per-sample allocation not given. Sampling was performed 63 days after the first vaccine or placebo injection. The sequence derives from a person aged 18 to 59 who received the Ad26.COV2.S COVID-19 vaccine or a placebo. The sample here was peripheral blood, taken in a trial of Ad26.COV2.S vaccine versus placebo. The chain employs TRBV7-3 and TRBJ2-5, with D hard to call. CDR3: CASSLNGRETQYF. The CDR3 bases are TGTGCCAGCAGCTTAAATGGCAGGGAGACCCAGTACTTC.